The 18 T cell receptor beta chains given below trace back to one sample, sequenced in a study of T cells in Graves' hyperthyroidism and ophthalmopathy. Amplified TCR beta CDR3 regions derived from RNA transcripts. An initial round of RT-PCR targeting the TCR CDR3 relied on the HTBI primer set. TCRdb processed the multiplex PCR reads anew with MiXCR; each CDR3 protein has one entry. The sample gives approximately 420,000 distinct CDR3 sequences, 15% of which show up once; about 33% is in the top ten. The sequenced sample consisted of blood. The receptors shown here come from a woman aged 25 to 39 with Graves' hyperthyroidism.

A few counts support this clonotype. The chain employs TRBV5-1 and TRBJ1-4; TRBD1 matches 9 bases. The germline gives CDR1 SGHRS, CDR2 YFSETQ. Trimming took 4 bases from V and 6 from J; bases not matched to a gene: 4. The CDR3 sequence is 14 residues long. This chain's CDR3 is CASSLTGGHEKLFF. The CDR3 nucleotides read TGCGCCAGCAGCCTGACAGGGGGACATGAAAAACTGTTTTTT. Complete variable domain (other parts from reference TRBV5-1 and TRBJ1-4): KAGVTQTPRYLIKTRGQQVTLSCSPISGHRSVSWYQQTPGQGLQFLFEYFSETQRNKGNFPGRFSGRQFSNSRSEMNVSTLELGDSALYLCASSLTGGHEKLFFGSGTQLSVL.

J is TRBJ2-3 and V is TRBV19, with TRBD2 as a possible D gene (5 bases). Trimming removed 4 bases from V and 0 bases from J, with 8 bases in between. Per germline, CDR1 LNHDA and CDR2 SQIVND (reference sequence). This CDR3 contains 14 residues. The CDR3 DNA sequence: TGTGCCAGTAGTAAAAGCGGCAGCACAGATACGCAGTATTTT. Translating it yields CASSKSGSTDTQYF.

Only a few counts were recorded for this clonotype. This chain joins TRBV29-1 and TRBJ1-1; 10 nucleotides line up with TRBD1. The V segment lost 5 bases and the J segment 4 bases; nucleotides outside the gene matches: 4. Germline CDR1 is SQVTM and CDR2 is ANQGSEA. The CDR3 is 13 amino acids. Here the CDR3 reads CSVRTGGSTEAFF. CDR3 DNA: TGCAGCGTTCGGACAGGGGGAAGCACTGAAGCTTTCTTT.

In this sample, this clonotype turned up a few times. This chain joins TRBV5-8 and TRBJ2-6; 9 bases fit TRBD1. The CDR3 spans 17 residues. Germline CDR1 SGHTS, CDR2 YDEGEE. Germline trimming cut 3 bases from V and 2 bases from J; bases unmatched to any gene: 6. Written as DNA, the CDR3 is TGTGCCAGCAGCTCGGACAGGGGCAAGGCTGGGGCCAACGTCCTGACTTTC. It specifies CASSSDRGKAGANVLTF.

This clonotype turned up a few times. V usage is TRBV19 and J usage is TRBJ2-1; 13 nucleotides align to TRBD2. Germline lookup yields CDR1 LNHDA and CDR2 SQIVND (reference sequence). Trimming took 5 bases from V and 9 from J; bases not matched to a gene: 4. The CDR3 totals 14 residues. As DNA, the CDR3 is TGTGCCAGTAGTGGACTAGCGGGAGAAAGTGAGCAGTTCTTC. Its translation: CASSGLAGESEQFF. Full variable domain (rest looked up from reference TRBV19 and TRBJ2-1): DGGITQSPKYLFRKEGQNVTLSCEQNLNHDAMYWYRQDPGQGLRLIYYSQIVNDFQKGDIAEGYSVSREKKESFPLTVTSAQKNPTAFYLCASSGLAGESEQFFGPGTRLTVL.

V usage is TRBV5-1 and J usage is TRBJ2-1; 12 nucleotides line up with TRBD2. This CDR3 spans 18 amino acids. CDR1 SGHRS and CDR2 YFSETQ come from the germline V gene. With 2 bases clipped from V and 7 bases from J, the junction kept 13 bases outside the gene matches. The CDR3 protein is CASSLRQGTGTSGNEQFF. For the CDR3, the DNA is TGCGCCAGCAGCTTACGCCAGGGCACCGGGACTAGCGGGAATGAGCAGTTCTTC. Full variable domain (rest looked up from reference TRBV5-1 and TRBJ2-1): KAGVTQTPRYLIKTRGQQVTLSCSPISGHRSVSWYQQTPGQGLQFLFEYFSETQRNKGNFPGRFSGRQFSNSRSEMNVSTLELGDSALYLCASSLRQGTGTSGNEQFFGPGTRLTVL.

The chain has TRBV7-9 and TRBJ2-5; the D gene is possibly TRBD1 (6 bases). Trimming removed 2 bases from V and 3 bases from J, with 13 bases in between. Germline V gene lookup returns CDR1 SEHNR and CDR2 FQNEAQ (reference sequence). The CDR3 totals 15 residues. CDR3 coding DNA: TGTGCCAGCAGCTTACAGGGGTGGGCGGAAGAGACCCAGTACTTC. Translation: CASSLQGWAEETQYF.

This clonotype was counted between two and nine times. The DNA of the CDR3 is TGTGCCAGTAGAAACAGGGGCGGTGAAGCTTTCTTT. It translates to CASRNRGGEAFF. J is TRBJ1-1 and V is TRBV19, with 7 bases that match TRBD1. CDR1 LNHDA and CDR2 SQIVND come from the germline V gene (reference sequence). V lost 6 bases and J lost 7; bases outside the gene matches: 5. The CDR3 is 12 amino acids.

This clonotype occurred a few times. Germline and junction disagree at one end, which may indicate a read error. The chain links TRBV9 to TRBJ1-2; no clear D. CDR3 length: 12 residues. Per the germline V gene, CDR1 is SGDLS and CDR2 is YYNGEE. Here the CDR3 DNA reads TGTGCCAGCAGCGTAGGAAGGTATGGCCACACCTTC. Its protein is CASSVGRYGHTF.

The rearrangement uses TRBV9 and TRBJ2-3, with D perhaps TRBD2 (6 bases). Trimming removed 7 bases at V and 0 bases at J, with 15 bases between. This CDR3 is built from 15 residues. Germline V gives CDR1 SGDLS, CDR2 YYNGEE. The CDR3 protein is CASENGGTSTDTQYF. The CDR3 region has the DNA TGTGCCAGCGAGAACGGGGGTACTAGCACAGATACGCAGTATTTT.

This sequence joins TRBV15 and TRBJ2-7; unclear D gene. The CDR3 length is 15 residues. The germline CDR1 and CDR2 sequences are LNHNV and YYDKDF (reference sequence). V was shortened by 0 bases and J by 0 bases, with 9 bases between the two germline ends. The CDR3 DNA reads TGTGCCACCAGCAGAGATCATGGCACCTCCTACGAGCAGTACTTC. Amino acid sequence: CATSRDHGTSYEQYF.

Notes on this clonotype: At one end, the junction sequence differs from germline, possibly due to a read error. The DNA for the CDR3 is TGTGTCAGCAGCTTGTTATCCTCACCCCTCCACTTT. It yields the protein CVSSLLSSPLHF. This rearrangement joins TRBV5-8 to TRBJ1-6; no reliable D call. CDR1 is SGHTS, CDR2 YDEGEE, per germline. This CDR3 is 12 amino acids long.

This clonotype has a handful of counts. The CDR3 protein is CASSWGGFSYEQYF. CDR3 bases: TGCGCCAGCAGCTGGGGTGGCTTCTCCTACGAGCAGTACTTC. This chain joins TRBV5-1 and TRBJ2-7, with D unresolved. In germline, CDR1 is SGHRS, CDR2 YFSETQ. V gave up 3 bases and J gave up 0 bases, with 10 bases separating them. The CDR3 is made up of 14 amino acids.

This clonotype was seen only a few times. The V gene is TRBV3-1, the J gene TRBJ1-2; D might be TRBD1 (6 bases). The V end was cut by 1 base, the J end by 6 bases, with 9 bases between. Germline lookup yields CDR1 LGHDT and CDR2 YNNKEL (reference sequence). The CDR3 contains 13 residues. The chain's CDR3 is CASSQGGQNGYTF. CDR3 coding DNA: TGTGCCAGCAGCCAAGGTGGACAGAATGGCTACACCTTC.

This clonotype was detected ten times or more. The chain has TRBV12-3 or TRBV12-4 and TRBJ1-4, with D unresolved. Trimming shortened V by 5 bases and J by 10 bases, and 17 bases separated the two germline ends. The CDR3 has 14 amino acids. CDR3 protein: CASSPRLGGGKLFF. The DNA for the CDR3 is TGTGCCAGCAGTCCCCGCCTTGGAGGTGGAAAACTGTTTTTT.

This clonotype has only a few counts. This chain connects TRBV15 to TRBJ1-1; the D is unclear. This CDR3 has 12 amino acids. Germline V gene data show CDR1 as LNHNV and CDR2 as YYDKDF (reference sequence). V was pared by 1 base and J by 7 bases, with 7 bases between. The DNA for the CDR3 is TGTGCCACCAGCAGAGGGGCAGGTGAAGCTTTCTTT. It yields the protein CATSRGAGEAFF.

This chain links TRBV5-5 with TRBJ2-7; 9 bases are shared with TRBD1. V trimming: 4 bases; J trimming: 4 bases; junction bases outside the gene matches: 18. Germline values: CDR1 SGHKS, CDR2 YYEKEE (reference sequence). This CDR3 region has 18 residues. The CDR3 here is CASSDYYDTGGVRYEQYF. The CDR3 coding sequence is TGTGCCAGCAGCGATTACTACGATACAGGGGGCGTAAGGTACGAGCAGTACTTC.

This clonotype was counted only a few times. The chain joins TRBV7-9 to TRBJ2-2, with 7 bases lining up with TRBD2. Per germline, CDR1 SEHNR and CDR2 FQNEAQ (reference sequence). The V and J ends lost 1 base and 4 bases, in that order; junction bases with no gene match: 6. The CDR3 contains 16 residues. CDR3 sequence: CASSLDGGSSTGELFF. DNA of the CDR3: TGTGCCAGCAGCTTAGACGGCGGGAGTAGCACCGGGGAGCTGTTTTTT.